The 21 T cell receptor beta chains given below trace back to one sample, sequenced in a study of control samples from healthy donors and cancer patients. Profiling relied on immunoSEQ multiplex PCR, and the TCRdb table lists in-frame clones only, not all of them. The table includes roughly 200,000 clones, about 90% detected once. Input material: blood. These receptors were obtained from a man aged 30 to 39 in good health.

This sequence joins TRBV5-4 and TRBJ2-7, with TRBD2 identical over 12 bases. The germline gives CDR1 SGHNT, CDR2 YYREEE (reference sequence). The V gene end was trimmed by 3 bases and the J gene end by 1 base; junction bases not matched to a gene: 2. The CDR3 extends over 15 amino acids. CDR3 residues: CASSSLAGGSYEQYF. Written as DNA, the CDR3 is TGTGCCAGCAGCTCCCTAGCGGGGGGGTCCTACGAGCAGTACTTC.

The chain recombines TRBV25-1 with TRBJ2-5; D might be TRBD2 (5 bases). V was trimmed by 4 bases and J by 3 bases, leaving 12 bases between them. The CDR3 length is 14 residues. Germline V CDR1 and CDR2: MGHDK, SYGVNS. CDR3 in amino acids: CASSVVYGEETQYF. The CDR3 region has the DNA TGTGCCAGCAGTGTAGTCTACGGGGAAGAGACCCAGTACTTC.

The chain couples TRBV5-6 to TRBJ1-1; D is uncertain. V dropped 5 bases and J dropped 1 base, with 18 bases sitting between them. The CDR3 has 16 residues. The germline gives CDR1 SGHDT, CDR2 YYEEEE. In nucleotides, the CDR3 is TGTGCCAGCAGTCCTACACGATCCCCCGAGAACACTGAAGCTTTCTTT. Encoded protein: CASSPTRSPENTEAFF.

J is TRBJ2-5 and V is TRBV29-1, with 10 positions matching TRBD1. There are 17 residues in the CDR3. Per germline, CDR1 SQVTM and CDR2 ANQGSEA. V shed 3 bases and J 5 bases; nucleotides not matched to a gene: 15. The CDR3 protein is CSVDSWFGQGGVETQYF. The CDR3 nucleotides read TGCAGCGTTGACTCCTGGTTCGGACAGGGGGGGGTGGAGACCCAGTACTTC.

CDR3 in DNA: TGTGCCAGCAGTCAAGGACACGGGGCACCCTACACTGAAGCTTTCTTT. It specifies CASSQGHGAPYTEAFF. This chain links TRBV7-3 with TRBJ1-1; a weak D match, TRBD1 (5 bases). Germline V gene data show CDR1 as SGHTA and CDR2 as FQGTGA. Between the trimmed V and J ends, which lost 6 bases and 3 bases, there was a span of 20 bases. The CDR3 consists of 16 residues.

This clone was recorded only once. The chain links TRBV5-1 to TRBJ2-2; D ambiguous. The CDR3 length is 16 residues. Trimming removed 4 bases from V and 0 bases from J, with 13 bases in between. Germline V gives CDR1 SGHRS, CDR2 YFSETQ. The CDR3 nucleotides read TGCGCCAGCAGCCCCGGCAGGACCGCGAACACCGGGGAGCTGTTTTTT. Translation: CASSPGRTANTGELFF.

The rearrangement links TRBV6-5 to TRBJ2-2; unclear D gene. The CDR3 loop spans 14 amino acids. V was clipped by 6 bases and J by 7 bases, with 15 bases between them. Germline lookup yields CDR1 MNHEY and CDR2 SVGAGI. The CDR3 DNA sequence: TGTGCCAGCAGCTTAGGCCATGGATTCGGGGAGCTGTTTTTT. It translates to CASSLGHGFGELFF.

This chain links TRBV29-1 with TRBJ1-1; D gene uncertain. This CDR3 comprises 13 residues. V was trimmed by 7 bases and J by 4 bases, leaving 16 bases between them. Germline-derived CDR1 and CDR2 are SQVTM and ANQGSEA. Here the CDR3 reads CSGQPSIGTEAFF. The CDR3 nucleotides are TGCAGCGGCCAACCAAGCATCGGCACTGAAGCTTTCTTT.

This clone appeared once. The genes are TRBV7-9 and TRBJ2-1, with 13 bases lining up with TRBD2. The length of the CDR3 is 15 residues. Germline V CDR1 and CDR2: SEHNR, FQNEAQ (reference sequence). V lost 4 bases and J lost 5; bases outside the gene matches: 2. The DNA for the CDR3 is TGTGCCAGCAGCTGGGGACTAGCGGGGAACAATGAGCAGTTCTTC. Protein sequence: CASSWGLAGNNEQFF.

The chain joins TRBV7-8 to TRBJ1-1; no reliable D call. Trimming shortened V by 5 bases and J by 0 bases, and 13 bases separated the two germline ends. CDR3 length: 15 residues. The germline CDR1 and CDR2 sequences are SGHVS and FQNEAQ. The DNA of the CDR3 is TGTGCCAGCAGCCTTAAGAGACATGTGAACACTGAAGCTTTCTTT. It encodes CASSLKRHVNTEAFF. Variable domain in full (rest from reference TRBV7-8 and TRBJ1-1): GAGVSQSPRYKVAKRGQDVALRCDPISGHVSLFWYQQALGQGPEFLTYFQNEAQLDKSGLPSDRFFAERPEGSVSTLKIQRTQQEDSAVYLCASSLKRHVNTEAFFGQGTRLTVV.

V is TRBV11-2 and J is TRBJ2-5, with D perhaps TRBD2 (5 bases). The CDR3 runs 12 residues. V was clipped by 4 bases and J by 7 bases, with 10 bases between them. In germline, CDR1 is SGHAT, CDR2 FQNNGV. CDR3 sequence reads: CASSSELGTQYF. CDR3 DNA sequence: TGTGCCAGCAGCTCCGAACTAGGGACCCAGTACTTC.

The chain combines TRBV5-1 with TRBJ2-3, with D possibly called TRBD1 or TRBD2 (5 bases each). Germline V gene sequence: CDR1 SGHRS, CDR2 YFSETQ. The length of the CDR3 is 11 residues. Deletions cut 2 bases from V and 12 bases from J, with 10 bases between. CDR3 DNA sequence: TGCGCCAGCAGCTTATGGGACCGTCAGTATTTT. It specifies CASSLWDRQYF.

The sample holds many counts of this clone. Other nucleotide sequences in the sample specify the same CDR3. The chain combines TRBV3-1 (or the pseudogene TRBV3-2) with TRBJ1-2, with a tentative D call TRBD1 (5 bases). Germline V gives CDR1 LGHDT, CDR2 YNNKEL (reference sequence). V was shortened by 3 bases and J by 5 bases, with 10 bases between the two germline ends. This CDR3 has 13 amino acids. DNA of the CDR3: TGTGCCAGCAGCCAGGACGGGGCATATGGCTACACCTTC. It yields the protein CASSQDGAYGYTF.

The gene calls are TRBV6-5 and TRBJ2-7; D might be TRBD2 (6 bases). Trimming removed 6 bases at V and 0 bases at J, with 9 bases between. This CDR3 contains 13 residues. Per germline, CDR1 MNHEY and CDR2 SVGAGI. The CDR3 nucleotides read TGTGCCAGCAGGCCGGGAGTCTCCTACGAGCAGTACTTC. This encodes CASRPGVSYEQYF.

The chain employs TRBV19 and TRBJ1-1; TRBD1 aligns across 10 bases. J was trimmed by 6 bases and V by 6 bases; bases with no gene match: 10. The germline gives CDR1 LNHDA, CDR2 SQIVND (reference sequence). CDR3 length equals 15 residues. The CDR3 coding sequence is TGTGCCAGTAGCCCTGACAGGGGGCGATCCGCTGAAGCTTTCTTT. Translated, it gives CASSPDRGRSAEAFF.

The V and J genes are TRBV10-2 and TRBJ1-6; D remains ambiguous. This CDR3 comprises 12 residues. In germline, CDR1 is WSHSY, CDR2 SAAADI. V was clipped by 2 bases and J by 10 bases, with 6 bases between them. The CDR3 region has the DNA TGCGCCAGCAGTGAGACCGAGTCACCCCTCCACTTT. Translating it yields CASSETESPLHF.

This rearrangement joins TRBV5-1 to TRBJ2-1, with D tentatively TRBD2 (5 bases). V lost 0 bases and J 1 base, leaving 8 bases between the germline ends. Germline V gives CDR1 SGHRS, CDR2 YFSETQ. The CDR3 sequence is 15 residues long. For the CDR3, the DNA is TGCGCCAGCAGCTTGGCCCCGGGGTCCTACAATGAGCAGTTCTTC. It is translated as CASSLAPGSYNEQFF.

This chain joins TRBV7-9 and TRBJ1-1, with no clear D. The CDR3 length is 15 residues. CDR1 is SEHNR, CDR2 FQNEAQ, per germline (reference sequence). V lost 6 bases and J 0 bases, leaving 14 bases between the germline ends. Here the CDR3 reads CASSKTTPMNTEAFF. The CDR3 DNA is TGTGCCAGCAGTAAGACGACACCCATGAACACTGAAGCTTTCTTT.

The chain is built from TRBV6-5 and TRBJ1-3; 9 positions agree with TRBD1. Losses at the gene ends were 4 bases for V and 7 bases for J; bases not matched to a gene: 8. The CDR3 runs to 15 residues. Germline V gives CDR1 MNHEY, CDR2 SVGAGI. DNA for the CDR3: TGTGCCAGCAGTTCCCCAACAGGGGGCCGGAACACCATATATTTT. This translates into CASSSPTGGRNTIYF.

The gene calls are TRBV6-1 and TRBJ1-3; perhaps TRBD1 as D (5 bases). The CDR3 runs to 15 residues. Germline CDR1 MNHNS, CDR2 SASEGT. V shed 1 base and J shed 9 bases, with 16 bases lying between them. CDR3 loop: CASSEGGAGVRTIYF. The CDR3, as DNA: TGTGCCAGCAGTGAAGGGGGCGCGGGGGTGCGCACCATATATTTT.

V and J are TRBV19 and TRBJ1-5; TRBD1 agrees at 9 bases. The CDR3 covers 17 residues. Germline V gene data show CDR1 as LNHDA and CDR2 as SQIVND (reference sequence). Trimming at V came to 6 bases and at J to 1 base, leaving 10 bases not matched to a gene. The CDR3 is CASSHTYRGHSNQPQHF. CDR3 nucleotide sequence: TGTGCCAGTAGCCACACTTACAGGGGGCACAGCAATCAGCCCCAGCATTTT.